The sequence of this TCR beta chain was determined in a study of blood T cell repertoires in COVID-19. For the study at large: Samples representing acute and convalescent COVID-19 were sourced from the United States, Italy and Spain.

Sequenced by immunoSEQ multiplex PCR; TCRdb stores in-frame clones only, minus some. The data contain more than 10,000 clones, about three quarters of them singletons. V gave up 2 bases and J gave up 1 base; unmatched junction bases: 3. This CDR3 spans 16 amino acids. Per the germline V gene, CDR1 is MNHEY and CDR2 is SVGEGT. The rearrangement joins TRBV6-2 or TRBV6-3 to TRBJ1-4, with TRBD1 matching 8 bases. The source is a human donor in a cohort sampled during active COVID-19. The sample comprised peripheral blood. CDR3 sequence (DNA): TGTGCCAGCAGTTACGGGACAGGCCGAACTAATGAAAAACTGTTTTTT. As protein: CASSYGTGRTNEKLFF.